This T cell receptor (beta chain) was sequenced for a study of T cell clonotyping in hematopoietic cell transplantation. Study-level results: Few recipient clonotypes overlapped donors; over 97% were de novo at given depth. Recipient TCR diversity dropped after transplant; expanded clonotypes rose from day 30 to 180.

A note on this clone: Antigen unknown.

TCRdb keeps only in-frame clones here, not all; method: immunoSEQ multiplex PCR. The repertoire includes about 7,700 clones, roughly 94% of them detected once, and 1.3% sits in the top ten. Specimen: peripheral blood mononuclear cells, collected 30 days after allogeneic stem cell transplant. This sequence originates from a male patient aged 55 to 69 who had an allogeneic stem cell transplant from an unrelated donor, so T cells may come from the graft donor. Some clones in this sample may be carry-over from other donors' samples.

CDR3 nucleotide sequence: TGTGCCAGCAGCCACACCTATCTCCAGCTTGAAGCTTTCTTT. This translates into CASSHTYLQLEAFF. The rearrangement links TRBV14 to TRBJ1-1, with unresolved D. The CDR3 covers 14 residues. Germline assignment: CDR1 SGHDN and CDR2 FVKESK. Trimming took 3 bases from V and 7 from J, leaving 15 bases between them.